A selection of T cell receptor beta chains follows, all from one sample in a study of T-cell reconstitution after alpha-beta-depleted transplantation in children. MiXCR was run by TCRdb on the PCR reads, yielding one entry per CDR3 protein. Of about 830,000 distinct CDR3 sequences in the sample, around 15% are singletons; the top ten hold around 4.5%. The sequenced sample was PBMCs, mostly from graft donor cells, obtained 360 days after TCRalphabeta/CD19-depleted stem cell transplant. These receptors all come from a male patient under 18 who had a stem cell transplant for acute lymphoblastic leukemia, so the T cells may come from the graft donor. Both conserved end residues are trimmed from each CDR3.

>TRBV29-1|TRBJ1-1
SVDRGGTEAF
>TRBV11-3|TRBJ2-1
ASSSTGNDEQF
>TRBV4-1|TRBJ2-3
ASSQDRMGQGADTQY
>TRBV7-8|TRBJ2-6
ASSFAVSTGANVLT
>TRBV12-3/TRBV12-4|TRBJ2-2
ASSLIARGRNTGELF
>TRBV4-1|TRBJ2-5
ASSQDRVGSETQY
>TRBV4-1|TRBJ2-1
ASSQPDRNYNEQF
>TRBV18|TRBJ1-4
ASSPPPGSPEKLF
>TRBV7-2|TRBJ1-4
ASSSRSAGRSNEKLF
>TRBV5-1|TRBJ2-7
ASIPTGGHPYEQY
>TRBV12-3/TRBV12-4|TRBJ2-3
ASTLADTQY
>TRBV5-1|TRBJ2-3
ASSLETSGRFDTQY
>TRBV20-1|TRBJ2-1
SAYGLAGAFEQF
>TRBV7-2|TRBJ2-1
ASSLNLLAGGYNEQF
>TRBV20-1|TRBJ2-1
SARHGTSVYNEQF
>TRBV12-3/TRBV12-4|TRBJ2-5
ASRARGTSAETQY
>TRBV2|TRBJ2-7
ASSGGTGVREQY
>TRBV11-1|TRBJ2-7
ASSLPGGSSYEQY
>TRBV10-3|TRBJ2-1
AISGKDLYNEQF
>TRBV3-1|TRBJ2-7
ASSSSGVRDSSYEQY